The 5 T cell receptor beta chains presented below share a single source sample, sequenced in a study of blood T cell repertoires in COVID-19. Assay used: immunoSEQ multiplex PCR; TCRdb lists only in-frame clones, some missing. The table records 150,000 to 200,000 clones, 86% of them present only once. The sequencing input was peripheral blood. The receptor set was obtained from a man aged 65-85 years with active or convalescent COVID-19.

The table lists this clone with a few counts. The rearrangement links TRBV4-3 to TRBJ2-3, with D possibly TRBD2 on 6 matching bases. Germline CDR1 is LGHNA and CDR2 is YSLEER. The CDR3 is made up of 14 amino acids. Trimming took 5 bases from V and 0 from J, leaving 9 bases between them. CDR3: CASSSGVSTDTQYF. CDR3 nucleotides: TGCGCCAGCAGCTCGGGAGTTAGCACAGATACGCAGTATTTT.

The chain carries TRBV28 and TRBJ2-4; 7 positions agree with TRBD1. V was clipped by 5 bases and J by 0 bases; unmatched bases: 7. This CDR3 is 16 amino acids long. From germline, CDR1 is MDHEN and CDR2 SYDVKM. Here the CDR3 DNA reads TGTGCCAGCAGTACCAACAGGGGCCTAGCCAAAAACATTCAGTACTTC. Translated, it gives CASSTNRGLAKNIQYF.

V usage is TRBV5-5 and J usage is TRBJ1-5; a weak D match, TRBD1 (6 bases). This CDR3 has 14 residues. V was trimmed by 3 bases and J by 7 bases, leaving 14 bases between them. Germline values: CDR1 SGHKS, CDR2 YYEKEE (reference sequence). DNA for the CDR3: TGTGCCAGCAGCTCCCACGGGGGGCTCCAGCCCCAGCATTTT. Translating it yields CASSSHGGLQPQHF.

The chain links TRBV5-1 to TRBJ1-3; tentative D call: TRBD1 (5 bases). Germline V gives CDR1 SGHRS, CDR2 YFSETQ. The CDR3 extends over 14 amino acids. The V and J ends lost 0 bases and 4 bases respectively, with 8 bases between them. CDR3 residues: CASSLGQGGNTIYF. CDR3 nucleotides: TGCGCCAGCAGCTTGGGGCAGGGAGGAAACACCATATATTTT.

The chain recombines TRBV18 with TRBJ2-3, with D perhaps matching TRBD2 (6 bases). There are 15 residues in the CDR3. Trimming stripped 2 bases from V and 4 bases from J, with 13 bases between. Germline CDR1 reads KGHSH; CDR2 reads LQKENI. CDR3 in DNA: TGTGCCAGCTCACCAGGGTCCGGGAGTGCAGATACGCAGTATTTT. It yields the protein CASSPGSGSADTQYF.